This paragraph covers one TCR beta chain sequence. In the authors' methods: The assay estimated nucleated cells by amplifying reference gene primers. Method: immunoSEQ multiplex PCR; TCRdb's copy keeps in-frame clones and lacks some. V and J calls plus clone size are reproduced from that table; the DNA served to infer D and trimming. The sample has fewer than 300,000 clones, under 90% seen once. This sample was taken from a study of blood T cell repertoires in COVID-19. Across the study: COVID-19 samples, acute and convalescent, were from the United States, Italy and Spain. T cells, B-cell-depleted T cells, or PBMCs supplied cDNA or gDNA.

Trimming cost V 6 bases and J 0 bases, with 15 bases left between them. The germline gives CDR1 MDHEN, CDR2 SYDVKM. This CDR3 spans 16 amino acids. The genes are TRBV28 and TRBJ1-5; TRBD1 might be the D (6 bases). The specimen sequenced was peripheral blood. This clonotype originated in a woman younger than 35 with acute or convalescent COVID-19. The CDR3 sequence: CASRRYRANSNQPQHF. CDR3 DNA sequence: TGTGCCAGCAGACGTTACAGGGCCAATAGCAATCAGCCCCAGCATTTT.